These T cell receptor beta chains were read from a single sample in a study of shared clonotypes between healthy human individuals. Profiling relied on immunoSEQ multiplex PCR, and the TCRdb table lists in-frame clones only, not all of them. Of more than 900,000 clones listed, 70% to 80% are singletons. Sequencing was performed on memory CD4+ T cells from PBMCs. The source of these receptors is a man younger than 35 in good health. Some clones in this sample may be carry-over from other donors' samples. The CDR3 runs from the conserved cysteine through the conserved F or W. A D gene is named only where the DNA matches it firmly. Size is omitted from some rows. Given values are once, few, many or a class for expanded clones.

>NA|TRBV7-3|TRBJ2-1|NA
TGTGCCAGCAGCCCCACCGGGGGTCCCTACAATGAGCAGTTCTTC
CASSPTGGPYNEQFF
>TRBD1|TRBV5-6|TRBJ1-1|once
TGTGCCAGCAGCTTGACCGGGACAGGGAGGACTGAAGCTTTCTTT
CASSLTGTGRTEAFF
>TRBD2|TRBV2|TRBJ2-2|NA
TGTGCCAGCAGTGTCGGGAGGGGCACCGGGGAGCTGTTTTTT
CASSVGRGTGELFF
>TRBD1|TRBV28|TRBJ2-4|NA
TGTGCCAGCAGTTCCTCGGGGACAGGAGAAAACATTCAGTACTTC
CASSSSGTGENIQYF
>NA|TRBV9|TRBJ2-3|NA
TGTGCCAGCAGCGTAGGGCAGAAACTCACAGATACGCAGTATTTT
CASSVGQKLTDTQYF
>NA|TRBV7-2|TRBJ2-7|NA
TGTGCCAGCAGCCATCCGGGACTTATCTACGAGCAGTACTTC
CASSHPGLIYEQYF
>NA|TRBV19|TRBJ1-4|once
TGTGCCAGTAGTCTTCGAGCTGCAGGGATAACCCTAGAAAAACTGTTTTTT
CASSLRAAGITLEKLFF
>NA|TRBV5-1|TRBJ2-2|NA
TGCGCCAGCAGCTTGGTCGGCGTCCCGAACACCGGGGAGCTGTTTTTT
CASSLVGVPNTGELFF
>NA|TRBV15|TRBJ2-7|NA
TGTGCCACCAGCCCGCGTAGGGCTAGCTCCTACGAGCAGTACTTC
CATSPRRASSYEQYF
>TRBD1|TRBV7-9|TRBJ2-7|NA
TGTGCCAGCAGCGGGGACAGGGGTAACTCCTACGAGCAGTACTTC
CASSGDRGNSYEQYF
>NA|TRBV25-1|TRBJ1-4|NA
TGTGCCAGCAGTGCGGGTGCAACTAATGAAAAACTGTTTTTT
CASSAGATNEKLFF
>NA|TRBV7-3|TRBJ2-7|NA
TGTGCCAGCAGCTTAGACGCCAGGGGTAACTACGAGCAGTACTTC
CASSLDARGNYEQYF
>NA|TRBV14|TRBJ1-1|NA
TGTGCCAGCAGCTTTAGTGGGGGTTTCACTGAAGCTTTCTTT
CASSFSGGFTEAFF
>NA|TRBV5-1|TRBJ2-2|NA
TGCGCCAGCAGCTTAGACGGGAACACCGGGGAGCTGTTTTTT
CASSLDGNTGELFF
>TRBD1|TRBV27|TRBJ1-1|few
TGTGCCAGCAGTCTATCCTCCCGGGACAGCTTT
CASSLSSRDSF